A selection of T cell receptor beta chains follows, all from one sample in a study of PD-1 blockade in classical Hodgkin lymphoma. The assay was immunoSEQ multiplex PCR, and TCRdb's table has in-frame clones only and misses some. The sample carries roughly 15,000 clones, 55% to 70% recorded once. The sample was peripheral blood mononuclear cells (PBMCs), taken before the second cycle of nivolumab. The origin of the receptors is a human donor with classical Hodgkin lymphoma. The CDR3 runs from the conserved cysteine through the conserved F or W. D genes are given only for firm matches. Clone size is stated in some rows and not others, as once, few, many or a class when expanded.

CDR3aa,CDR3nt,v_gene,j_gene,d_gene,abundance
CASSLLSEPYNEQFF,TGTGCCAGCAGTTTGCTGTCAGAACCCTACAATGAGCAGTTCTTC,TRBV27,TRBJ2-1,-,few
CASSTPGQFNQPQHF,TGTGCCAGCAGTACCCCCGGACAGTTCAATCAGCCCCAGCATTTT,TRBV2,TRBJ1-5,-,-
CASSREGLDGYTF,TGTGCCAGTAGTCGCGAAGGGCTCGATGGCTACACCTTC,TRBV19,TRBJ1-2,-,-
CASSPRLAGLLSGANVLTF,TGTGCCAGCAGCCCCCGGCTAGCGGGCCTTTTATCTGGGGCCAACGTCCTGACTTTC,TRBV7-8,TRBJ2-6,TRBD2,once
CASSEYSEQYF,TGTGCCAGCAGTGAATACAGCGAGCAGTACTTC,TRBV6-1,TRBJ2-7,-,few
CASSQGGGSYEQYF,TGTGCCAGCAGCCAGGGAGGGGGCTCCTACGAGCAGTACTTC,TRBV4-2,TRBJ2-7,-,-
CASSYFKGTGNTEAFF,TGTGCCAGCAGTTACTTCAAAGGGACGGGGAACACTGAAGCTTTCTTT,TRBV6-6,TRBJ1-1,-,few
CASSLGENEKLFF,TGCGCCAGCAGCTTGGGGGAGAATGAAAAACTGTTTTTT,TRBV5-1,TRBJ1-4,-,-
CASSTGQGRDGYTF,TGCGCCAGCAGCACAGGACAGGGAAGGGACGGCTACACCTTC,TRBV5-1,TRBJ1-2,TRBD1,-
CASSYRQGRDTEAFF,TGCGCCAGCAGCTACCGACAGGGGAGGGACACTGAAGCTTTCTTT,TRBV5-1,TRBJ1-1,TRBD1,-
CASSLEVALGEQYF,TGTGCCAGCAGCTTGGAGGTGGCCCTGGGGGAGCAGTACTTC,TRBV5-5,TRBJ2-7,-,-
CVSRGLGSTEAFF,TGTGTTTCGCGGGGGCTTGGAAGCACTGAAGCTTTCTTT,TRBV27,TRBJ1-1,-,-
CASRVGTTNEKLFF,TGTGCCAGCCGGGTAGGGACAACTAATGAAAAACTGTTTTTT,TRBV5-5,TRBJ1-4,-,few
CASSLEGSYSGNTIYF,TGCGCCAGCAGCTTGGAAGGTTCTTACTCTGGAAACACCATATATTTT,TRBV5-1,TRBJ1-3,-,once